The present T cell receptor beta chain was sequenced within a study of blood T cell repertoires in COVID-19. About the research overall: Samples taken during acute and convalescent COVID-19 were collected in the United States, Italy and Spain.

Sequencing used immunoSEQ multiplex PCR; TCRdb keeps in-frame clones, though not all of them. The sample consists of about 75,000 clones, around 83% of them appearing once. V gave up 4 bases and J gave up 2 bases; unmatched junction bases: 10. CDR3 length equals 16 residues. Germline loops: CDR1 SGHDT, CDR2 YYEEEE. This clone showed up just a few times. This rearrangement joins TRBV5-6 to TRBJ2-7, with 9 bases fitting TRBD1. The receptor's source is a woman aged 45-65 years with acute or convalescent COVID-19. Sequenced: peripheral blood. CDR3 amino acids: CASSPQPTGGPYEQYF. The CDR3 region has the DNA TGTGCCAGCAGCCCCCAGCCAACAGGGGGCCCCTACGAGCAGTACTTC.